This T cell receptor beta chain was recovered during a study of beta chain features in type 1 diabetes. Study-wide findings and caveats: Whatever favoring of shorter templates PCR might show would apply equally to patients and controls. Shorter TCRB CDR3s, moderately but significantly so, were found in Type 1 diabetes patients in all four CD4+ subsets. Still unanswered here is whether HLA type influences TCRB rearrangement.

Sorting with CD45RO/CCR7/CD25/CD127/CD95/CD27 yielded naive, central memory, regulatory and stem-like memory CD4+ cells. CDR1 and CDR2 from the germline V gene are ENHRY and SYGVKD. V was pared by 0 bases and J by 7 bases, with 19 bases between. This CDR3 contains 17 residues. The whole isolated RNA underwent reverse transcription, so sequencing captured expressed TCRB transcripts. Deep immunoSEQ sequencing covered naive, central memory and regulatory T cell samples. The assay was immunoSEQ multiplex PCR, and TCRdb's table has in-frame clones only and misses some. Among 120,000 to 150,000 clones listed, about 13% were seen once. With regard to this clone: Its antigen is not known.

This TCR derives from a man aged 18 to 29 with type 1 diabetes. V and J are TRBV10-3 and TRBJ1-5; weak D call: TRBD1 (5 bases). The sequencing input was central memory CD4+ T cells from blood. The CDR3 DNA follows: TGTGCCATCAGTGAGTCCCAAGGGCAGGGCCGGGGGCAGCCCCAGCATTTT. This translates into CAISESQGQGRGQPQHF.